This entry lists 12 T cell receptor beta chains sequenced from one sample in a study of cytomegalovirus exposure and HLA in healthy donors (dated by TCRdb to the late 2010s). The library was produced with the immunoSEQ multiplex PCR assay. The source is immuneACCESS, and TCRdb retained only in-frame sequences with V and J called. Part of the clones is not carried over; for the studies checked, unresolved V genes explain less than half of this, and the remainder is unexplained. A total of roughly 60,000 clones appear in this sample, 95% of them only once. Together, the top ten hold 5.8% of the sample. Material: PBMCs. These receptors were collected from a woman between 18 and 30 years old in good health and CMV-seropositive.

The chain employs TRBV19 and TRBJ1-2, with 9 bases lining up with TRBD1. Trimming took 6 bases from V and 0 from J; bases not matched to a gene: 8. Germline-derived CDR1 and CDR2 are LNHDA and SQIVND (reference sequence). The CDR3 extends over 16 amino acids. For the CDR3, the DNA is TGTGCCAGTAGACCGGGACAGGGATTGGCTAACTATGGCTACACCTTC. Residues: CASRPGQGLANYGYTF.

CDR3: CASSQSIGGGENEQFF. CDR3 bases: TGTGCCAGCAGCCAATCAATAGGTGGTGGGGAGAATGAGCAGTTCTTC. This sequence joins TRBV11-2 and TRBJ2-1; the D gene is possibly TRBD2 (5 bases). V was pared by 5 bases and J by 7 bases, with 21 bases between. Germline V gives CDR1 SGHAT, CDR2 FQNNGV. The CDR3 length is 16 residues.

V gene TRBV6-1 combines with J gene TRBJ2-2; TRBD2 matches at 7 bases. This CDR3 contains 16 residues. V trimming: 3 bases; J trimming: 6 bases; junction bases outside the gene matches: 10. Germline-derived CDR1 and CDR2 are MNHNS and SASEGT. The CDR3 region is CASSDEGLLKAGELFF. The CDR3 DNA reads as TGTGCCAGCAGTGACGAGGGACTACTCAAGGCCGGGGAGCTGTTTTTT.

The V gene is TRBV2, the J gene TRBJ1-5, with D maybe TRBD1 (5 bases). Germline V CDR1 and CDR2: SNHLY, FYNNEI. This CDR3 comprises 13 residues. With 8 bases removed from V and 7 bases from J, the gap between germline ends came to 15 bases. The CDR3 DNA reads TGTGCCAGCGACAGAGTAATGACCCAGCCCCAGCATTTT. Translating gives CASDRVMTQPQHF.

The rearrangement links TRBV13 to TRBJ1-2; D gene uncertain. The CDR3 extends over 11 amino acids. CDR1 PRHDT and CDR2 FYEKMQ come from the germline V gene (reference sequence). Trimming removed 5 bases at V and 8 bases at J, with 9 bases between. CDR3 region: CASSGVRGYTF. The CDR3 coding sequence is TGTGCCAGCAGCGGTGTTCGGGGCTACACCTTC.

This chain uses TRBV6-5 with TRBJ1-2; 7 positions agree with TRBD1. The CDR3 has 14 residues. With V trimmed by 6 bases and J by 0 bases, 4 bases remained unmatched. Germline V gives CDR1 MNHEY, CDR2 SVGAGI. CDR3 bases: TGTGCCAGCAGCCGGGGACAGACTAACTATGGCTACACCTTC. It translates to CASSRGQTNYGYTF.

The chain joins TRBV6-6 to TRBJ2-5, with D perhaps TRBD2 (6 bases). With 8 bases removed from V and 0 bases from J, the gap between germline ends came to 13 bases. Per germline, CDR1 MNHNY and CDR2 SVGAGI (reference sequence). This CDR3 has 14 amino acids. The CDR3 region is CASRGSQNQETQYF. The CDR3 DNA follows: TGTGCCAGCCGGGGGAGCCAAAACCAAGAGACCCAGTACTTC.

In this sample, this clone turned up a few times. The CDR3, as DNA: TGTGCCTGGAGCCGACTAGCGGGAGGAGCCCACGAGCAGTACTTC. Its protein is CAWSRLAGGAHEQYF. V gene TRBV30 combines with J gene TRBJ2-7; 13 bases line up with TRBD2. The V gene's germline CDR1 is GTSNPN and CDR2 SVGIG (reference sequence). CDR3 length: 15 residues. Trimming at V came to 3 bases and at J to 5 bases, leaving 7 bases not matched to a gene. Full variable domain (remainder filled in from reference TRBV30 and TRBJ2-7): SQTIHQWPATLVQPVGSPLSLECTVEGTSNPNLYWYRQAAGRGLQLLFYSVGIGQISSEVPQNLSASRPQDRQFILSSKKLLLSDSGFYLCAWSRLAGGAHEQYFGPGTRLTVT.

In its sample, this clone was seen once. This chain links TRBV4-1 with TRBJ1-1; 7 bases agree with TRBD1. V lost 6 bases, J lost 4 bases, and 5 bases stayed unmatched. Germline-derived CDR1 and CDR2 are MGHRA and YSYEKL. The CDR3 contains 13 residues. The CDR3, as DNA: TGCGCCAGCAGTTTACAGGGGATCACTGAAGCTTTCTTT. It codes for CASSLQGITEAFF.

The chain uses TRBV5-1 and TRBJ1-1; 8 bases are shared with TRBD1. Losses at the gene ends were 4 bases for V and 3 bases for J; bases not matched to a gene: 14. The CDR3 consists of 17 residues. CDR1 and CDR2 (germline): SGHRS, YFSETQ. The CDR3 protein is CASSPFGQGARDTEAFF. Here the CDR3 DNA reads TGCGCCAGCAGCCCCTTCGGCCAGGGGGCTCGGGACACTGAAGCTTTCTTT.

The genes are TRBV6-5 and TRBJ1-1, with D possibly being TRBD1 (5 bases). CDR3 size: 14 residues. Trimming took 2 bases from V and 0 from J, leaving 7 bases between them. Germline CDR1 reads MNHEY; CDR2 reads SVGAGI. CDR3 amino acids: CASSYGGMNTEAFF. CDR3 sequence (DNA): TGTGCCAGCAGTTACGGGGGGATGAACACTGAAGCTTTCTTT.

This chain joins TRBV28 and TRBJ1-5, with 7 bases that match TRBD1. This CDR3 is built from 16 residues. V dropped 6 bases and J dropped 0; count of bases not matched to a gene: 8. Germline V gene sequence: CDR1 MDHEN, CDR2 SYDVKM. This CDR3 is CASSPGGFNSNQPQHF. The CDR3 DNA reads TGTGCCAGCAGCCCAGGGGGGTTTAATAGCAATCAGCCCCAGCATTTT.